A single sample is the source of the 29 T cell receptor beta chains below, sequenced in a study of T cell responses to AZD1222 COVID-19 vaccine. TCRdb's table, derived via immunoSEQ multiplex PCR, lists solely in-frame clones and lacks some. The sample lists 90,000 to 120,000 clones, about 90% occurring once. The sample in question was peripheral blood, obtained 28 days after the second AZD1222 dose. These receptors all come from an adult who received the AZD1222 COVID-19 vaccine.

The V gene is TRBV25-1, the J gene TRBJ1-1, with D unclear. V lost 4 bases and J 1 base, leaving 7 bases between the germline ends. CDR1 is MGHDK and CDR2 is SYGVNS in the germline V gene. The CDR3 is 13 residues long. The CDR3 DNA reads TGTGCCAGCAGTGTAGTAGGGAACACTGAAGCTTTCTTT. Its protein product is CASSVVGNTEAFF.

The V and J genes are TRBV7-9 and TRBJ2-7; 7 positions match TRBD2. V shed 5 bases and J 0 bases; nucleotides not matched to a gene: 4. The CDR3 extends over 14 amino acids. In germline, CDR1 is SEHNR, CDR2 FQNEAQ (reference sequence). This CDR3 is CASSPQRGSYEQYF. Written as DNA, the CDR3 is TGTGCCAGCAGCCCACAGCGGGGCTCCTACGAGCAGTACTTC.

V gene TRBV6-5 combines with J gene TRBJ1-3, with a possible D match to TRBD1 (5 bases). The V and J ends lost 6 bases and 6 bases respectively, with 15 bases between them. The germline V gene encodes CDR1 MNHEY and CDR2 SVGAGI. The CDR3 spans 14 residues. CDR3 region: CASSGGQGLNTIYF. CDR3 in DNA: TGTGCCAGCAGCGGGGGTCAGGGTTTAAACACCATATATTTT.

The chain uses TRBV28 and TRBJ1-6; perhaps TRBD1 as D (5 bases). CDR1 and CDR2 (germline): MDHEN, SYDVKM. With 8 bases removed from V and 7 bases from J, the gap between germline ends came to 12 bases. The CDR3 loop spans 13 amino acids. CDR3 in amino acids: CASSGTENSPLHF. The CDR3 nucleotides read TGTGCCAGCTCCGGGACGGAAAATTCACCCCTCCACTTT.

The V call is TRBV28, the J call TRBJ2-4, with TRBD2 as a possible D gene (5 bases). CDR1 MDHEN and CDR2 SYDVKM come from the germline V gene. CDR3 length equals 20 residues. Trimming took off 6 bases at V and 0 bases at J, with 27 bases between the two ends. The CDR3 sequence is CASRPLWGDPPLVAKNIQYF. CDR3 nucleotide sequence: TGTGCCAGCAGGCCGTTGTGGGGAGACCCACCTCTTGTAGCCAAAAACATTCAGTACTTC. Based on the CDR3 plus reference TRBV28 and TRBJ2-4, the full variable domain is DVKVTQSSRYLVKRTGEKVFLECVQDMDHENMFWYRQDPGLGLRLIYFSYDVKMKEKGDIPEGYSVSREKKERFSLILESASTNQTSMYLCASRPLWGDPPLVAKNIQYFGAGTRLSVL.

The CDR3 DNA reads TGTGCCAGTATCCTCGACCCGGGACAGAAATTCGAAAAACTGTTTTTT. This translates into CASILDPGQKFEKLFF. J is TRBJ1-4 and V is TRBV19; 7 nucleotides line up with TRBD1. The germline gives CDR1 LNHDA, CDR2 SQIVND (reference sequence). The CDR3 loop spans 16 amino acids. The V gene end was trimmed by 7 bases and the J gene end by 8 bases; junction bases not matched to a gene: 16.

This rearrangement joins TRBV5-6 to TRBJ1-4; D unresolved. The ends were cut back, 6 bases at V and 8 bases at J, with 17 bases in the middle. This CDR3 spans 14 amino acids. From germline, CDR1 is SGHDT and CDR2 YYEEEE. The CDR3 loop is CASTLGLEGEKLFF. The CDR3 DNA follows: TGTGCCAGCACCCTAGGCCTGGAGGGCGAAAAACTGTTTTTT.

The chain uses TRBV27 and TRBJ1-3; tentatively, D is TRBD1 (5 bases). V shed 6 bases and J shed 0 bases, with 15 bases lying between them. The CDR3 sequence is 16 residues long. CDR1 and CDR2 (germline): MNHEY, SMNVEV (reference sequence). CDR3 DNA sequence: TGTGCCAGCAGCCTAGGGGCAGGGTTCTCTGGAAACACCATATATTTT. It translates to CASSLGAGFSGNTIYF.

This clone was seen only once. The rearrangement joins TRBV7-3 to TRBJ1-1; TRBD1 matches 7 bases. The germline gives CDR1 SGHTA, CDR2 FQGTGA. This CDR3 comprises 14 residues. After removal of 5 bases from V and 0 bases from J, the junction contained 3 bases not matched to a gene. The CDR3 bases are TGTGCCAGCAGCGAGGGGGCGATGAACACTGAAGCTTTCTTT. Amino acids: CASSEGAMNTEAFF.

The rearrangement uses TRBV4-1 and TRBJ2-1; 7 bases agree with TRBD2. The CDR3 has 17 residues. The junction had 11 bases not matched to a gene; V was cut back by 4 bases and J by 2 bases. Per the germline V gene, CDR1 is MGHRA and CDR2 is YSYEKL. CDR3 sequence reads: CASSPPGGRATYNEQFF. The CDR3 DNA reads TGCGCCAGCAGCCCTCCAGGAGGGAGGGCCACCTACAATGAGCAGTTCTTC.

This clone was observed a single time. The rearrangement uses TRBV7-9 and TRBJ1-1; no firm D call. Trimming removed 0 bases at V and 6 bases at J, with 11 bases between. Germline values: CDR1 SEHNR, CDR2 FQNEAQ (reference sequence). The CDR3 is 14 residues long. CDR3 coding DNA: TGTGCCAGCAGCTTAGCGGTCGGTGACCCTGAAGCTTTCTTT. This encodes CASSLAVGDPEAFF.

This chain uses TRBV6-2 or TRBV6-3 with TRBJ1-4; 8 bases line up with TRBD1. Germline trimming cut 0 bases from V and 9 bases from J; bases unmatched to any gene: 15. Germline CDR1 and CDR2: MNHEY and SVGEGT. This CDR3 is built from 18 residues. CDR3 nucleotide sequence: TGTGCCAGCAGTTACTCGAGGAACGGACAGGGAAGGAGCCAAAAACTGTTTTTT. This gives the protein CASSYSRNGQGRSQKLFF.

The rearrangement joins TRBV6-6 to TRBJ1-1; D not resolved. Trimming took off 4 bases at V and 1 base at J, with 13 bases between the two ends. Germline V lookup: CDR1 MNHNY, CDR2 SVGAGI (reference sequence). The CDR3 is made up of 15 amino acids. CDR3 region: CASSFRRGWNTEAFF. The CDR3 DNA is TGTGCCAGCAGTTTCCGACGCGGATGGAACACTGAAGCTTTCTTT.

The chain uses TRBV5-6 and TRBJ2-7; D is undetermined. This CDR3 contains 13 residues. The germline V and J ends were trimmed by 0 bases and 1 base, with 5 bases remaining between them. The germline gives CDR1 SGHDT, CDR2 YYEEEE. The CDR3 DNA sequence: TGTGCCAGCAGCTTGGTAGGATCCTACGAGCAGTACTTC. Encoded protein: CASSLVGSYEQYF.

The CDR3 DNA sequence: TGTGCCAGCAGTTACGGGGGAAGGGGCTCGAGGGCTTTCTTT. It yields the protein CASSYGGRGSRAFF. The gene calls are TRBV6-5 and TRBJ1-1, with a possible D match to TRBD1 (5 bases). The ends were cut back, 2 bases at V and 11 bases at J, with 18 bases in the middle. The CDR3 is made up of 14 amino acids. CDR1 and CDR2 from the germline V gene are MNHEY and SVGAGI.

V is TRBV13 and J is TRBJ1-4; 7 nucleotides agree with TRBD1. Germline V gene sequence: CDR1 PRHDT, CDR2 FYEKMQ (reference sequence). The CDR3 is 14 amino acids. With V trimmed by 5 bases and J by 4 bases, 4 bases remained unmatched. CDR3 sequence (DNA): TGTGCCAGCAGCCCAGGGGGAGTTAATGAAAAACTGTTTTTT. Its protein is CASSPGGVNEKLFF.

The CDR3 is CASSYSQLAETQYF. The CDR3 region has the DNA TGTGCCAGCAGTTACTCGCAACTAGCGGAGACCCAGTACTTC. The rearrangement links TRBV6-2 or TRBV6-3 to TRBJ2-5, with 7 bases lining up with TRBD2. Per germline, CDR1 MNHEY and CDR2 SVGEGT. The CDR3 loop spans 14 amino acids. The J segment lost 5 bases and the V segment lost 0 bases, leaving 3 bases of the junction unmatched.

The chain employs TRBV15 and TRBJ2-7; a possible D gene is TRBD2 (5 bases). The CDR3 has 17 amino acids. V was pared by 1 base and J by 3 bases, with 19 bases between. The germline gives CDR1 LNHNV, CDR2 YYDKDF (reference sequence). The CDR3 sequence is CATSRGLADPRDYEQYF. CDR3 nucleotides: TGTGCCACCAGCAGAGGCCTAGCAGACCCCCGGGACTACGAGCAGTACTTC.

This clone was counted a single time. The V gene is TRBV28, the J gene TRBJ2-1; possible D gene TRBD1, 5 bases. Deletions cut 5 bases from V and 7 bases from J, with 15 bases between. Per the germline V gene, CDR1 is MDHEN and CDR2 is SYDVKM. This CDR3 has 14 residues. The DNA of the CDR3 is TGTGCCAGCAGTCCCCCGACCAGGGTAAATGAGCAGTTCTTC. Protein product: CASSPPTRVNEQFF.

The V call is TRBV5-5, the J call TRBJ1-1; no reliable D call. V shed 0 bases and J shed 7 bases, with 7 bases lying between them. CDR3 length: 12 residues. The germline gives CDR1 SGHKS, CDR2 YYEKEE (reference sequence). Here the CDR3 DNA reads TGTGCCAGCAGCTTGGCCGGTAGTGAAGCTTTCTTT. Its protein product is CASSLAGSEAFF.

Points on this clone: A much larger clone differs from this one at a single base, so this may be a read error. The sample has other DNA sequences that encode this CDR3 too. The J gene is TRBJ1-5, the V gene TRBV27; D gene uncertain. Germline values: CDR1 MNHEY, CDR2 SMNVEV (reference sequence). V dropped 11 bases and J dropped 7 bases, with 12 bases sitting between them. The CDR3 extends over 11 amino acids. CDR3: CALRFGQPQHF. The CDR3, as DNA: TGTGCCCTTAGGTTCGGGCAGCCCCAGCATTTT.

This clone occurred once. This rearrangement joins TRBV4-1 to TRBJ2-5, with TRBD2 identical over 11 bases. From germline, CDR1 is MGHRA and CDR2 YSYEKL. This CDR3 has 17 residues. V lost 4 bases and J lost 4; bases outside the gene matches: 11. CDR3 nucleotides: TGCGCCAGCAGCCGAATACCCCGGCTAGCGGGAGGAGAGACCCAGTACTTC. Its translation: CASSRIPRLAGGETQYF.

The chain carries TRBV5-4 and TRBJ1-1; no firm D call. CDR1 and CDR2 from the germline V gene are SGHNT and YYREEE (reference sequence). This CDR3 spans 11 amino acids. V was cut by 2 bases and J by 5 bases, with 4 bases left in between. CDR3 DNA: TGTGCCAGCAGCTTAGGGACTGAAGCTTTCTTT. Translating gives CASSLGTEAFF.

V and J are TRBV19 and TRBJ1-5; the match to TRBD1 covers 8 bases. The CDR3 loop spans 14 amino acids. V lost 5 bases, J lost 6 bases, and 6 bases stayed unmatched. The germline gives CDR1 LNHDA, CDR2 SQIVND (reference sequence). The CDR3: CASSELQGGQPQHF. CDR3 in DNA: TGTGCCAGTAGTGAATTACAGGGGGGTCAGCCCCAGCATTTT.

This chain connects TRBV3-1 (or the pseudogene TRBV3-2) to TRBJ2-7; D assignment may be TRBD1 or TRBD2 (5 bases each). V lost 1 base, J lost 5 bases, and 12 bases lay in between. Germline V lookup: CDR1 LGHDT, CDR2 YNNKEL (reference sequence). This CDR3 contains 14 residues. CDR3: CASSQGPGLDEQYF. The CDR3 region has the DNA TGTGCCAGCAGCCAAGGCCCGGGGCTCGACGAGCAGTACTTC.

CDR3 bases: TGCGCCAGCAGCCAAGTTTACGGTTCACCCCTCCACTTT. As protein: CASSQVYGSPLHF. The chain links TRBV4-1 to TRBJ1-6; unclear D gene. This CDR3 contains 13 residues. Germline V gene data show CDR1 as MGHRA and CDR2 as YSYEKL. The germline V and J ends were trimmed by 1 base and 9 bases, with 7 bases remaining between them.

CDR3 nucleotides: TGTGCCAGCAGTTACAGGAGAGAGGGATACGAGCAGTACTTC. Translation: CASSYRREGYEQYF. The chain is built from TRBV27 and TRBJ2-7; D assignment may be TRBD1 or TRBD2 (5 bases each). Per germline, CDR1 MNHEY and CDR2 SMNVEV (reference sequence). V shed 4 bases and J shed 4 bases, with 14 bases lying between them. This CDR3 is 14 amino acids long.

V is TRBV13 and J is TRBJ1-2, with TRBD1 identical over 7 bases. V gave up 3 bases and J gave up 5 bases; unmatched junction bases: 3. Germline CDR1 PRHDT, CDR2 FYEKMQ (reference sequence). This CDR3 spans 13 amino acids. DNA for the CDR3: TGTGCCAGCAGCTTGACAGGGACGTATGGCTACACCTTC. Residues: CASSLTGTYGYTF.

The CDR3 spells CASSLEAGLYFGNTIYF. DNA for the CDR3: TGCGCCAGCAGCTTGGAAGCGGGCCTTTACTTTGGAAACACCATATATTTT. This chain joins TRBV5-1 and TRBJ1-3, with no clear D. The length of the CDR3 is 17 residues. Trimming removed 0 bases at V and 3 bases at J, with 16 bases between. Germline assignment: CDR1 SGHRS and CDR2 YFSETQ. The full variable domain, rest sourced from reference TRBV5-1 and TRBJ1-3, is KAGVTQTPRYLIKTRGQQVTLSCSPISGHRSVSWYQQTPGQGLQFLFEYFSETQRNKGNFPGRFSGRQFSNSRSEMNVSTLELGDSALYLCASSLEAGLYFGNTIYFGEGSWLTVV.